A single sample gave rise to the 23 T cell receptor beta chains below, sequenced in a study of shared clonotypes between healthy human individuals. Generated by immunoSEQ multiplex PCR, the TCRdb table keeps only in-frame clones and is missing some. This table has roughly 1,000,000 clones, roughly 74% appearing once. The sequenced material came from memory CD4+ T cells from PBMCs. Subset defined: CD45RA-negative fraction. These receptors were taken from a young man in good health. Some clones in this sample may be carry-over from other donors' samples.

The chain carries TRBV10-1 and TRBJ2-5, with 9 bases identical to TRBD2. In germline, CDR1 is WNHNN, CDR2 SYGVQD (reference sequence). This CDR3 has 16 amino acids. V was clipped by 1 base and J by 5 bases; unmatched bases: 8. For the CDR3, the DNA is TGCGCCAGCAGTGAGTTCGGCGTAGCGGGAGACGAGACCCAGTACTTC. Its translation: CASSEFGVAGDETQYF.

The gene calls are TRBV28 and TRBJ2-5, with a weak D call TRBD1 (8 bases). Trimming took 6 bases from V and 5 from J, leaving 19 bases between them. The V gene's germline CDR1 is MDHEN and CDR2 SYDVKM. CDR3 length equals 15 residues. In DNA form, the CDR3 reads TGTGCCAGCAGCCCTAGCGGCAGGGGGCAGGAGACCCAGTACTTC. It yields the protein CASSPSGRGQETQYF.

The chain employs TRBV28 and TRBJ1-3, with D perhaps matching TRBD1 (5 bases). This CDR3 is 13 amino acids long. Germline V gene sequence: CDR1 MDHEN, CDR2 SYDVKM. Trimming removed 6 bases from V and 9 bases from J, with 15 bases in between. The CDR3 coding sequence is TGTGCCAGCAGGGTAACGGCTGGGGGCACCATATATTTT. The encoded protein is CASRVTAGGTIYF.

The chain is built from TRBV6-1 and TRBJ1-1; D is perhaps TRBD1 (5 bases). The germline V gene encodes CDR1 MNHNS and CDR2 SASEGT. The length of the CDR3 is 14 residues. Trimming took off 4 bases at V and 4 bases at J, with 13 bases between the two ends. The DNA of the CDR3 is TGTGCCAGCAGTGTGGACATTCTAGCCACTGAAGCTTTCTTT. This codes for CASSVDILATEAFF.

The chain carries TRBV9 and TRBJ2-2; TRBD2 agrees at 9 bases. This CDR3 region has 15 residues. Per germline, CDR1 SGDLS and CDR2 YYNGEE. Trimming at V came to 6 bases and at J to 4 bases, leaving 7 bases not matched to a gene. CDR3 protein: CASNSGSSFTGELFF. The CDR3, as DNA: TGTGCCAGCAATAGCGGGAGCTCGTTCACCGGGGAGCTGTTTTTT. Full variable domain (rest looked up from reference TRBV9 and TRBJ2-2): DSGVTQTPKHLITATGQRVTLRCSPRSGDLSVYWYQQSLDQGLQFLIQYYNGEERAKGNILERFSAQQFPDLHSELNLSSLELGDSALYFCASNSGSSFTGELFFGEGSRLTVL.

The chain couples TRBV13 to TRBJ2-3; no reliable D call. V was clipped by 4 bases and J by 0 bases, with 8 bases between them. This CDR3 is 14 amino acids long. The germline gives CDR1 PRHDT, CDR2 FYEKMQ (reference sequence). DNA of the CDR3: TGTGCCAGCAGCTCGACCGGGAGCACAGATACGCAGTATTTT. This gives the protein CASSSTGSTDTQYF.

The chain joins TRBV4-2 to TRBJ2-1, with 11 bases aligning to TRBD2. Germline lookup yields CDR1 LGHNA and CDR2 YNFKEQ. Trimming cost V 1 base and J 8 bases; bases outside gene matches: 4. This CDR3 has 15 residues. CDR3 sequence: CASSQVAGGSDEQFF. The CDR3 DNA reads TGTGCCAGCAGCCAAGTAGCGGGGGGGTCCGATGAGCAGTTCTTC.

Turning to this clone: Other DNA sequences in this specimen translate into the identical CDR3. The chain joins TRBV6-1 to TRBJ2-2; a weak D match, TRBD2 (5 bases). The CDR3 extends over 14 amino acids. The ends were cut back, 7 bases at V and 2 bases at J, with 11 bases in the middle. CDR1 and CDR2 (germline): MNHNS, SASEGT. The chain's CDR3 is CASNQAGNTGELFF. The CDR3 nucleotides read TGTGCCAGCAACCAGGCGGGTAACACCGGGGAGCTGTTTTTT.

This clone was recorded once. The chain couples TRBV29-1 to TRBJ2-2, with TRBD1 matching over 8 bases. J lost 4 bases, V lost 4 bases, and 8 bases had no gene match. Per the germline V gene, CDR1 is SQVTM and CDR2 is ANQGSEA. The CDR3 extends over 15 amino acids. CDR3: CSVGPGGAGTGELFF. The CDR3, as DNA: TGCAGCGTTGGGCCAGGGGGCGCCGGCACCGGGGAGCTGTTTTTT.

This clone has more than one count but fewer than ten. The CDR3 reads CASSSGQGDYGYTF. CDR3 DNA sequence: TGTGCCAGCAGCTCGGGACAGGGAGACTATGGCTACACCTTC. The rearrangement joins TRBV7-9 to TRBJ1-2, with 9 bases identical to TRBD1. V shed 4 bases and J 3 bases; nucleotides not matched to a gene: 3. The CDR3 has 14 amino acids. The germline V gene encodes CDR1 SEHNR and CDR2 FQNEAQ (reference sequence).

The CDR3 loop reads CASSSLPGLAGGQVSNEQFF. The CDR3, as DNA: TGCGCCAGCAGCTCGCTACCGGGACTAGCGGGAGGCCAGGTCTCCAATGAGCAGTTCTTC. The chain joins TRBV5-1 to TRBJ2-1, with 15 bases identical to TRBD2. CDR3 size: 20 residues. CDR1 and CDR2 (germline): SGHRS, YFSETQ. Germline trimming cut 3 bases from V and 6 bases from J; bases unmatched to any gene: 16.

This clone occurred a few times. The CDR3 loop is CASSPSSGPRETQYF. In DNA, the CDR3 is TGTGCCAGCAGCCCGTCTAGTGGACCCCGAGAGACCCAGTACTTC. The chain recombines TRBV4-2 with TRBJ2-5; D not resolved. The CDR3 length is 15 residues. CDR1 LGHNA and CDR2 YNFKEQ come from the germline V gene. V lost 4 bases, J lost 4 bases, and 16 bases lay in between.

This clone was observed a single time. The chain links TRBV12-5 to TRBJ1-1; D ambiguous. CDR1 and CDR2 from the germline V gene are LGHNT and FRNRAP. The CDR3 has 13 amino acids. The V and J ends lost 2 bases and 6 bases respectively, with 10 bases between them. The DNA for the CDR3 is TGTGCTAGTGGTTTGACAACCGGGTCTGAAGCTTTCTTT. This sequence encodes CASGLTTGSEAFF.

This clone has a single count. The rearrangement uses TRBV28 and TRBJ1-2, with D hard to call. The CDR3 length is 11 residues. CDR1 and CDR2 from the germline V gene are MDHEN and SYDVKM. V lost 6 bases and J 7 bases, leaving 9 bases between the germline ends. CDR3 in DNA: TGTGCCAGCAGCCCATTCATTGGCTACACCTTC. This translates into CASSPFIGYTF.

V usage is TRBV11-3 and J usage is TRBJ2-1; tentative D call: TRBD1 (5 bases). Germline lookup yields CDR1 SGHNT and CDR2 YENEEA. The V gene lost 0 bases and the J gene lost 2 bases, with 5 bases spanning the gap. CDR3 length equals 14 residues. The CDR3 coding sequence is TGTGCCAGCAGCTTAGAAGGGGCCTACAATGAGCAGTTCTTC. Its protein product is CASSLEGAYNEQFF.

This rearrangement joins TRBV7-8 to TRBJ2-1; D remains ambiguous. Between the trimmed V and J ends, which lost 3 bases and 6 bases, there was a span of 15 bases. The CDR3 has 15 amino acids. CDR1 SGHVS and CDR2 FQNEAQ come from the germline V gene. The CDR3 protein is CASSLFWPGGNEQFF. For the CDR3, the DNA is TGTGCCAGCAGCTTGTTTTGGCCGGGCGGCAATGAGCAGTTCTTC.

The J gene is TRBJ1-1, the V gene TRBV28; D ambiguous. V shed 6 bases and J shed 4 bases, with 12 bases lying between them. The CDR3 runs to 13 residues. Looked up from germline, CDR1 is MDHEN and CDR2 is SYDVKM. The CDR3 spells CASRTSILTEAFF. CDR3 coding DNA: TGTGCCAGCAGGACTTCGATACTCACTGAAGCTTTCTTT. Looking up the rest from reference TRBV28 and TRBJ1-1 gives the full variable domain: DVKVTQSSRYLVKRTGEKVFLECVQDMDHENMFWYRQDPGLGLRLIYFSYDVKMKEKGDIPEGYSVSREKKERFSLILESASTNQTSMYLCASRTSILTEAFFGQGTRLTVV.

This clone was counted a few times. This sequence joins TRBV18 and TRBJ1-1; D perhaps matches TRBD1 (6 bases). The germline V gene encodes CDR1 KGHSH and CDR2 LQKENI. The CDR3 has 15 amino acids. The V and J ends lost 4 bases and 5 bases respectively, with 17 bases between them. The CDR3 here is CASSLNRDFSTEAFF. The CDR3 region has the DNA TGTGCCAGCTCACTGAACAGGGACTTTTCGACTGAAGCTTTCTTT.

The V gene is TRBV28, the J gene TRBJ2-1; D possibly corresponds to TRBD1 (6 bases). V was clipped by 6 bases and J by 9 bases, with 18 bases between them. The CDR3 spans 14 residues. Per germline, CDR1 MDHEN and CDR2 SYDVKM. This CDR3 reads CASSSSVPRGEQFF. CDR3 bases: TGTGCCAGCAGCTCTAGTGTTCCCAGGGGTGAGCAGTTCTTC.

The chain employs TRBV28 and TRBJ1-3, with D maybe TRBD1 (5 bases). The CDR3 is 15 residues long. V lost 5 bases, J lost 0 bases, and 11 bases lay in between. Germline CDR1 reads MDHEN; CDR2 reads SYDVKM. Written as DNA, the CDR3 is TGTGCCAGCAGTGGAGGCGGGGCCTCTGGAAACACCATATATTTT. Protein product: CASSGGGASGNTIYF. Combining the CDR3 with reference TRBV28 and TRBJ1-3 gives the whole variable domain DVKVTQSSRYLVKRTGEKVFLECVQDMDHENMFWYRQDPGLGLRLIYFSYDVKMKEKGDIPEGYSVSREKKERFSLILESASTNQTSMYLCASSGGGASGNTIYFGEGSWLTVV.

The V call is TRBV5-1, the J call TRBJ1-5; D gene unclear. CDR3 size: 14 residues. Germline CDR1 and CDR2: SGHRS and YFSETQ. The V end was cut by 4 bases, the J end by 4 bases, with 12 bases between. The CDR3 loop is CASSPDVGNQPQHF. The CDR3 nucleotides are TGCGCCAGCAGCCCGGACGTGGGTAATCAGCCCCAGCATTTT.

This clone has just one count. V gene TRBV5-4 combines with J gene TRBJ1-3, with D possibly matching TRBD1 (5 bases). The CDR3 sequence is 14 residues long. Germline CDR1 is SGHNT and CDR2 is YYREEE (reference sequence). Trimming cost V 2 bases and J 4 bases, with 10 bases left between them. CDR3 sequence: CASSFSGTGNTIYF. CDR3 in DNA: TGTGCCAGCAGCTTTTCGGGGACCGGAAACACCATATATTTT.

J is TRBJ1-2 and V is TRBV23-1; TRBD1 matches 11 bases. TRBV23-1 has ORF status, its function being uncertain. The CDR3 loop spans 15 amino acids. With 4 bases clipped from V and 4 bases from J, the junction kept 5 bases outside the gene matches. The CDR3 protein is CASSPRTGGGYGYTF. DNA of the CDR3: TGCGCCAGCAGTCCCCGGACAGGGGGCGGCTATGGCTACACCTTC.